The 20 T cell receptor beta chains given below trace back to one sample, sequenced in a study of blood T cell repertoires in COVID-19. The data were produced by immunoSEQ multiplex PCR, yet TCRdb's version contains in-frame clones alone and is incomplete. The data hold some 100,000 clones, with approximately 85% observed a single time. What was sequenced was peripheral blood. The receptors originated from a woman between 55 and 75 years old with acute or convalescent COVID-19.

V is TRBV14 and J is TRBJ1-1; no reliable D call. CDR1 and CDR2 from the germline V gene are SGHDN and FVKESK. The CDR3 loop spans 14 amino acids. Trimming left V 2 bases short and J 4 bases short, with 11 bases between. The CDR3 DNA reads as TGTGCCAGCAGCCAAAGGGTTCGGGGCACTGAAGCTTTCTTT. Protein product: CASSQRVRGTEAFF. Looking up the rest from reference TRBV14 and TRBJ1-1 gives the full variable domain: EAGVTQFPSHSVIEKGQTVTLRCDPISGHDNLYWYRRVMGKEIKFLLHFVKESKQDESGMPNNRFLAERTGGTYSTLKVQPAELEDSGVYFCASSQRVRGTEAFFGQGTRLTVV.

The chain has TRBV28 and TRBJ2-5; possibly TRBD1 for D (6 bases). CDR1 and CDR2 (germline): MDHEN, SYDVKM. Trimming stripped 8 bases from V and 3 bases from J, with 16 bases between. The length of the CDR3 is 14 residues. This CDR3 is CASALAGTKETQYF. CDR3 bases: TGTGCCAGCGCCTTGGCCGGGACAAAAGAGACCCAGTACTTC.

V and J are TRBV7-9 and TRBJ1-1; D call uncertain. Deletions cut 3 bases from V and 0 bases from J, with 2 bases between. This CDR3 comprises 12 residues. The germline gives CDR1 SEHNR, CDR2 FQNEAQ (reference sequence). The CDR3 nucleotides read TGTGCCAGCAGCTTTATGAACACTGAAGCTTTCTTT. As protein: CASSFMNTEAFF.

This sequence joins TRBV7-6 and TRBJ2-5; the match to TRBD2 covers 9 bases. Per the germline V gene, CDR1 is SGHVS and CDR2 is FNYEAQ. Unmatched junction bases numbered 3, after V lost 0 bases and J lost 4 bases. The CDR3 runs to 15 residues. The CDR3 reads CASSLASGSPETQYF. DNA for the CDR3: TGTGCCAGCAGCTTAGCTAGCGGGAGCCCAGAGACCCAGTACTTC.

This chain uses TRBV4-1 with TRBJ1-2, with TRBD1 identical over 9 bases. V shed 1 base and J 4 bases; nucleotides not matched to a gene: 13. From germline, CDR1 is MGHRA and CDR2 YSYEKL. This CDR3 has 18 amino acids. CDR3 sequence (DNA): TGCGCCAGCAGCCAAGGGCCGGGACAGGGTATCCCGGGCTATGGCTACACCTTC. Its translation is CASSQGPGQGIPGYGYTF.

The rearrangement links TRBV18 to TRBJ2-1; D not resolved. The germline V gene encodes CDR1 KGHSH and CDR2 LQKENI. Trimming removed 2 bases from V and 0 bases from J, with 14 bases in between. This CDR3 has 17 amino acids. The CDR3 DNA follows: TGTGCCAGCTCACCAGGGCCGCCGGTTAGCTCCTACAATGAGCAGTTCTTC. Protein sequence: CASSPGPPVSSYNEQFF.

The J gene is TRBJ2-1, the V gene TRBV19; a weak D match, TRBD2 (6 bases). The CDR3 has 15 residues. CDR1 and CDR2 (germline): LNHDA, SQIVND (reference sequence). Trimming took 0 bases from V and 6 from J, leaving 12 bases between them. CDR3 loop: CASSIERDGVNEQFF. CDR3 bases: TGTGCCAGTAGTATAGAGCGGGATGGGGTCAATGAGCAGTTCTTC.

The chain couples TRBV2 to TRBJ2-7; D unclear. CDR1 is SNHLY and CDR2 is FYNNEI in the germline V gene. The germline V and J ends were trimmed by 0 bases and 6 bases, with 3 bases remaining between them. This CDR3 spans 11 amino acids. CDR3 bases: TGTGCCAGCAGTGAAGCCTCCGAGCAGTACGTC. Translated: CASSEASEQYV.

The V gene is TRBV7-9, the J gene TRBJ1-2; no firm D call. Trimming took off 5 bases at V and 13 bases at J, with 20 bases between the two ends. Germline V CDR1 and CDR2: SEHNR, FQNEAQ (reference sequence). This CDR3 has 13 residues. The CDR3 region has the DNA TGTGCCAGCAGCCCGAACATGCAGGAAGGTCCCACCTTC. It translates to CASSPNMQEGPTF.

This chain joins TRBV19 and TRBJ1-1, with 9 bases identical to TRBD1. With 4 bases clipped from V and 2 bases from J, the junction kept 8 bases outside the gene matches. The germline V gene encodes CDR1 LNHDA and CDR2 SQIVND (reference sequence). The CDR3 consists of 16 residues. This CDR3 is CASSKIGTGSNTEAFF. CDR3 sequence (DNA): TGTGCCAGTAGTAAAATAGGGACAGGGTCAAACACTGAAGCTTTCTTT.

The chain couples TRBV18 to TRBJ1-1; D is ambiguous. Germline V gene sequence: CDR1 KGHSH, CDR2 LQKENI. This CDR3 has 14 amino acids. The germline V and J ends were trimmed by 1 base and 1 base, with 7 bases remaining between them. CDR3 DNA sequence: TGTGCCAGCTCACCACGTAGTTCGAACACTGAAGCTTTCTTT. It encodes CASSPRSSNTEAFF.

The chain couples TRBV19 to TRBJ2-3; no clear D. Germline V gives CDR1 LNHDA, CDR2 SQIVND (reference sequence). This CDR3 region has 11 residues. The V end lost 4 bases, the J end lost 4 bases, and 3 bases lay between the germline ends. This CDR3 reads CASSTADTQYF. CDR3 DNA sequence: TGTGCCAGTAGTACTGCAGATACGCAGTATTTT.

The V gene is TRBV7-6, the J gene TRBJ2-2; 11 bases are a match to TRBD2. CDR3 length: 16 residues. Germline values: CDR1 SGHVS, CDR2 FNYEAQ. Trimming removed 7 bases from V and 4 bases from J; junction bases left unmatched: 8. CDR3 coding DNA: TGTGCCAGCACCGACCGACTAGCGGGGAGCACCGGGGAGCTGTTTTTT. Translated, it gives CASTDRLAGSTGELFF.

The chain carries TRBV10-2 and TRBJ2-1; D might be TRBD2 (6 bases). This CDR3 is 15 amino acids long. In germline, CDR1 is WSHSY, CDR2 SAAADI. V lost 2 bases and J 9 bases, leaving 17 bases between the germline ends. This CDR3 reads CASSERTPKGGEQFF. In DNA, the CDR3 is TGCGCCAGCAGTGAGAGGACCCCTAAGGGAGGTGAGCAGTTCTTC.

Concerning this clone itself: A junction boundary mismatches the germline segment, possibly from a read error. The rearrangement uses TRBV28 and TRBJ1-5, with D possibly matching TRBD1 (6 bases). CDR1 and CDR2 from the germline V gene are MDHEN and SYDVKM. The CDR3 has 16 residues. The CDR3 bases are TGTGCCAGCAGTTTTGTGGACAGCCCTAGCAATCAGCCCCAGCACTTT. Protein sequence: CASSFVDSPSNQPQHF.

This chain links TRBV7-9 with TRBJ1-2; D may be TRBD1 (6 bases). Germline V gene sequence: CDR1 SEHNR, CDR2 FQNEAQ (reference sequence). V gave up 3 bases and J gave up 0 bases, with 17 bases separating them. This CDR3 comprises 17 residues. The CDR3 region has the DNA TGTGCCAGCAGCTTTGGGCACACAGGGAGCCCTAACTATGGCTACACCTTC. The encoded protein is CASSFGHTGSPNYGYTF. The full variable domain, in which reference TRBV7-9 and TRBJ1-2 provide the parts outside the CDR3, is DTGVSQNPRHKITKRGQNVTFRCDPISEHNRLYWYRQTLGQGPEFLTYFQNEAQLEKSRLLSDRFSAERPKGSFSTLEIQRTEQGDSAMYLCASSFGHTGSPNYGYTFGSGTRLTVV.

The chain links TRBV28 to TRBJ1-2, with TRBD1 matching over 7 bases. J gave up 4 bases and V 7 bases, and 9 bases lay outside the gene matches. The CDR3 sequence is 14 residues long. CDR1 MDHEN and CDR2 SYDVKM come from the germline V gene. In nucleotides, the CDR3 is TGTGCCAGCAACCCACCTGGGACAGTCTATGGCTACACCTTC. This gives the protein CASNPPGTVYGYTF.

The rearrangement joins TRBV19 to TRBJ2-4; tentative D call: TRBD1 (5 bases). Germline loops: CDR1 LNHDA, CDR2 SQIVND (reference sequence). The CDR3 is 16 amino acids. The V end was cut by 3 bases, the J end by 0 bases, with 12 bases between. CDR3 coding DNA: TGTGCCAGTAGTATTAACACAGGTCTAGCCAAAAACATTCAGTACTTC. It yields the protein CASSINTGLAKNIQYF.

The chain couples TRBV10-3 to TRBJ1-1, with unresolved D. The CDR3 is 12 residues long. V was pared by 3 bases and J by 3 bases, with 5 bases between. Germline loops: CDR1 ENHRY, CDR2 SYGVKD. The CDR3 loop reads CAISDLDTEAFF. For the CDR3, the DNA is TGTGCCATCAGTGACTTAGACACTGAAGCTTTCTTT.

CDR3 sequence reads: CASSKTGHLGGYTF. The CDR3, as DNA: TGTGCCAGCAGTAAGACAGGCCATCTTGGAGGCTACACCTTC. The rearrangement uses TRBV27 and TRBJ1-2; a weak D match, TRBD1 (6 bases). V was pared by 5 bases and J by 8 bases, with 18 bases between. The V gene's germline CDR1 is MNHEY and CDR2 SMNVEV (reference sequence). The CDR3 consists of 14 residues.